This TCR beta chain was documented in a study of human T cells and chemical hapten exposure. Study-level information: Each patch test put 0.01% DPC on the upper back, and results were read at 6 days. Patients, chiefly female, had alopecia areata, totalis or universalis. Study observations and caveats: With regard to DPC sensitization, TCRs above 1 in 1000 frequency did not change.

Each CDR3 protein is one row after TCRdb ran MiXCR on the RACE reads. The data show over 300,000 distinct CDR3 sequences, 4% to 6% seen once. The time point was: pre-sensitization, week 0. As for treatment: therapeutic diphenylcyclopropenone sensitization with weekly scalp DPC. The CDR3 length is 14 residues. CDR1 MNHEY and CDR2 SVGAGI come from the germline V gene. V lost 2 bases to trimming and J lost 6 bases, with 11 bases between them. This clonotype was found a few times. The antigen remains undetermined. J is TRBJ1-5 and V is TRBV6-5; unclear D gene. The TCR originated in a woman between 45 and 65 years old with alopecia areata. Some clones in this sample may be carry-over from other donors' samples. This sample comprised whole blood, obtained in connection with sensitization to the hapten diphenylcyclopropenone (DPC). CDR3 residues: CASSYRVLGQPQHF. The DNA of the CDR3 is TGTGCCAGCAGTTACAGGGTCTTAGGTCAGCCCCAGCATTTT.